This T cell receptor beta chain was retrieved from a study of shared clonotypes between healthy human individuals. Study-level information: CD4 naive and CD4 memory each took three plates per donor, while CD8 naive took two and CD8 memory one.

Trimming took off 3 bases at V and 6 bases at J, with 20 bases between the two ends. CDR3 length equals 16 residues. Germline V gene data show CDR1 as SGDLS and CDR2 as YYNGEE. General study findings and limits: The study found approximately 5% of naive CD4 clonotypes shared across a handful of donors.

Method: immunoSEQ multiplex PCR; TCRdb's copy keeps in-frame clones and lacks some. This table holds about 2 million clones, about 94% found once. With regard to this clone: The antigen is unknown.

CD45RO-negative, CCR7-selected cells formed the naive CD8 fraction, which excluded terminally differentiated effector memory CD45RA+ cells. This chain connects TRBV9 to TRBJ2-3, with D perhaps given as TRBD1 or TRBD2 (5 bases each). This sequence originates from a young man in good health. The sample taken for sequencing was naive CD8+ T cells sorted from blood. The DNA of the CDR3 is TGTGCCAGCAGCGGACCCGGGACGGACGGTCTTGATACGCAGTATTTT. Translating it yields CASSGPGTDGLDTQYF.